The T cell receptor beta chain described here comes from a study of monozygotic twins with inflammatory bowel disease. Study conclusions and caveats: Data gave no support to a single strong signal or clonotype associated with IBD.

Details on this clonotype: Its antigen is currently unknown.

A template switching step added UMIs, each with a 6-nucleotide sample barcode. For each CDR3 protein, TCRdb gives one entry from its re-call of the 5' RACE reads, without DNA. This sample's table has some 450,000 distinct CDR3 sequences. The TCR originated in a human donor with ulcerative colitis or Crohn's disease, or a healthy co-twin of an affected twin (not recorded which). The sequenced sample was blood.

The CDR3 region is CASSLGGAAFTKGYTF. The chain joins TRBV9 to TRBJ1-2; TCRdb's D call, TRBD1, is unchecked because there is no DNA. Germline lookup yields CDR1 SGDLS and CDR2 YYNGEE. The CDR3 has 16 residues.